These T cell receptor beta chains were read from a single sample in a study of cytomegalovirus exposure and HLA in healthy donors. The repertoire was sequenced with immunoSEQ multiplex PCR; TCRdb's copy has only in-frame clones and lacks some. The sample shows some 190,000 clones, 60% to 85% of them seen only once. The sample taken for sequencing was PBMCs. The receptors originated from a man aged 18 to 35 in good health and CMV-seronegative. Each CDR3 is given with its conserved first and last residue. The order of the fields is V gene, D gene, clone size, J gene, CDR3 protein, CDR3 DNA. The D gene is left open where the match is weak. Clone sizes are given selectively: once, few, many, or a class where the clone is expanded.

v_call: TRBV28
d_call: TRBD1
clone_size: -
j_call: TRBJ1-5
cdr3_aa: CASTPWGRGRNQPQHF
cdr3_nt: TGTGCCAGCACCCCTTGGGGCAGGGGGAGGAATCAGCCCCAGCATTTT

v_call: TRBV6-5
d_call: TRBD2
clone_size: -
j_call: TRBJ2-3
cdr3_aa: CASSDLAGGSDTQYF
cdr3_nt: TGTGCCAGCAGCGACCTAGCGGGGGGTTCAGATACGCAGTATTTT

v_call: TRBV19
d_call: TRBD1
clone_size: -
j_call: TRBJ1-1
cdr3_aa: CASSILPGQGMEAFF
cdr3_nt: TGTGCCAGTAGTATATTACCGGGACAGGGGATGGAAGCTTTCTTT

v_call: TRBV5-1
d_call: TRBD2
clone_size: -
j_call: TRBJ2-5
cdr3_aa: CASSPGLAGGWETQYF
cdr3_nt: TGCGCCAGCAGTCCCGGACTAGCGGGGGGCTGGGAGACCCAGTACTTC

v_call: TRBV10-1
d_call: -
clone_size: -
j_call: TRBJ2-1
cdr3_aa: CASSEVWNRLMDNEQFF
cdr3_nt: TGCGCCAGCTCTGAGGTATGGAACCGCTTGATGGACAATGAGCAGTTCTTC

v_call: TRBV11-2
d_call: -
clone_size: -
j_call: TRBJ1-1
cdr3_aa: CASSLVQGRGAFF
cdr3_nt: TGTGCCAGCAGCTTAGTTCAAGGCCGCGGAGCTTTCTTT

v_call: TRBV5-1
d_call: -
clone_size: -
j_call: TRBJ2-6
cdr3_aa: CASSLGWGERANVLTF
cdr3_nt: TGCGCCAGCAGCTTGGGCTGGGGCGAGAGGGCCAACGTCCTGACTTTC

v_call: TRBV7-3
d_call: -
clone_size: -
j_call: TRBJ2-7
cdr3_aa: CASSLMSQDEQYF
cdr3_nt: TGTGCCAGCAGCTTAATGAGCCAGGACGAGCAGTACTTC

v_call: TRBV6-1
d_call: TRBD1
clone_size: -
j_call: TRBJ1-2
cdr3_aa: CASLTGKNYGYTF
cdr3_nt: TGTGCCAGTCTGACAGGGAAGAACTATGGCTACACCTTC

v_call: TRBV19
d_call: TRBD2
clone_size: -
j_call: TRBJ2-3
cdr3_aa: CASIWGLAGGTDTQYF
cdr3_nt: TGTGCCAGTATCTGGGGACTAGCGGGAGGCACAGATACGCAGTATTTT

v_call: TRBV6-6
d_call: TRBD1
clone_size: -
j_call: TRBJ1-4
cdr3_aa: CASRQGGTNEKLFF
cdr3_nt: TGTGCCAGCAGACAGGGGGGAACTAATGAAAAACTGTTTTTT

v_call: TRBV27
d_call: -
clone_size: -
j_call: TRBJ2-7
cdr3_aa: CASSFWASSYEQYF
cdr3_nt: TGTGCCAGCAGTTTTTGGGCCAGCTCCTACGAGCAGTACTTC

v_call: TRBV5-4
d_call: -
clone_size: -
j_call: TRBJ1-1
cdr3_aa: CASRQRGHGKNTEAFF
cdr3_nt: TGTGCCAGCAGACAAAGGGGACACGGAAAGAACACTGAAGCTTTCTTT

v_call: TRBV2
d_call: TRBD1
clone_size: -
j_call: TRBJ2-7
cdr3_aa: CASSAQGVTYEQYF
cdr3_nt: TGTGCCAGCAGTGCTCAGGGGGTAACCTACGAGCAGTACTTC

v_call: TRBV5-1
d_call: -
clone_size: once
j_call: TRBJ1-1
cdr3_aa: CASRRDQMEAFF
cdr3_nt: TGCGCCAGCAGGCGGGACCAAATGGAAGCTTTCTTT

v_call: TRBV27
d_call: -
clone_size: few
j_call: TRBJ1-6
cdr3_aa: CASSSPSGVNSPLHF
cdr3_nt: TGTGCCAGCAGTTCCCCCTCGGGGGTTAATTCACCCCTCCACTTT

v_call: TRBV7-9
d_call: TRBD2
clone_size: -
j_call: TRBJ2-7
cdr3_aa: CASTTSPGKGASGVEQYF
cdr3_nt: TGTGCCAGCACCACTTCTCCAGGGAAGGGGGCTAGCGGGGTCGAGCAGTACTTC

v_call: TRBV5-1
d_call: -
clone_size: few
j_call: TRBJ1-2
cdr3_aa: CASSPLSGPERGYTF
cdr3_nt: TGCGCCAGCAGCCCCCTGTCAGGGCCGGAGAGGGGCTACACCTTC

v_call: TRBV28
d_call: -
clone_size: -
j_call: TRBJ1-3
cdr3_aa: CASSFQKRWRGSGNTIYF
cdr3_nt: TGTGCCAGCAGTTTTCAGAAGAGGTGGAGAGGTTCTGGAAACACCATATATTTT

v_call: TRBV5-6
d_call: -
clone_size: -
j_call: TRBJ2-2
cdr3_aa: CASTAGPPGELFF
cdr3_nt: TGTGCCAGCACTGCAGGCCCGCCCGGGGAGCTGTTTTTT

v_call: TRBV2
d_call: -
clone_size: -
j_call: TRBJ1-4
cdr3_aa: CASSGQGGEKLFF
cdr3_nt: TGTGCCAGCAGTGGGCAGGGAGGAGAAAAACTGTTTTTT

v_call: TRBV7-9
d_call: -
clone_size: -
j_call: TRBJ1-6
cdr3_aa: CASSLEGTPDSPLHF
cdr3_nt: TGTGCCAGCAGCTTAGAGGGGACACCCGATTCACCCCTCCACTTT

v_call: TRBV4-1
d_call: -
clone_size: -
j_call: TRBJ1-1
cdr3_aa: CASSPSGASMNTEAFF
cdr3_nt: TGCGCCAGCAGCCCGAGCGGGGCCTCGATGAACACTGAAGCTTTCTTT

v_call: TRBV15
d_call: -
clone_size: -
j_call: TRBJ1-1
cdr3_aa: CATARGGAYTEAFF
cdr3_nt: TGTGCCACCGCAAGGGGGGGCGCCTACACTGAAGCTTTCTTT

v_call: TRBV30
d_call: -
clone_size: -
j_call: TRBJ1-3
cdr3_aa: CAWSTGSGNTIYF
cdr3_nt: TGTGCCTGGAGTACGGGGTCTGGAAACACCATATATTTT

v_call: TRBV28
d_call: TRBD2
clone_size: -
j_call: TRBJ2-7
cdr3_aa: CASSGLAGDEQYF
cdr3_nt: TGTGCCAGCAGCGGACTAGCGGGCGACGAGCAGTACTTC

v_call: TRBV6-1
d_call: -
clone_size: -
j_call: TRBJ1-4
cdr3_aa: CASRHTPSTNEKLFF
cdr3_nt: TGTGCCAGCAGACACACACCCTCAACTAATGAAAAACTGTTTTTT

v_call: TRBV27
d_call: -
clone_size: -
j_call: TRBJ1-2
cdr3_aa: CASSSGDAKRWGYTF
cdr3_nt: TGTGCCAGCAGTTCGGGGGACGCTAAGAGATGGGGCTACACCTTC

v_call: TRBV28
d_call: TRBD2
clone_size: -
j_call: TRBJ2-2
cdr3_aa: CASRTGTTDTGELFF
cdr3_nt: TGTGCCAGCAGAACCGGGACTACCGACACCGGGGAGCTGTTTTTT

v_call: TRBV5-4
d_call: -
clone_size: few
j_call: TRBJ2-7
cdr3_aa: CASSLEGAPGEQYF
cdr3_nt: TGTGCCAGCAGCTTGGAAGGGGCGCCTGGAGAGCAGTACTTC

v_call: TRBV28
d_call: -
clone_size: -
j_call: TRBJ1-4
cdr3_aa: CASRLTGQGKLFF
cdr3_nt: TGTGCCAGCAGGCTGACAGGTCAGGGAAAACTGTTTTTT

v_call: TRBV19
d_call: -
clone_size: few
j_call: TRBJ2-3
cdr3_aa: CASTERDFTDTQYF
cdr3_nt: TGTGCCAGTACAGAGCGTGACTTCACAGATACGCAGTATTTT